This entry lists 5 T cell receptor beta chains sequenced from one sample in a study of T-cell memory formation after mild COVID-19. TCRdb ran MiXCR on the 5' RACE reads and lists one entry per CDR3 protein. The data contain about 81,000 distinct CDR3 sequences, 20% to 30% of them singletons. Sequencing was done on a sample of PBMCs or a T cell subset sorted from them (not recorded which). These receptors were obtained from a man between 18 and 35 years old who had mild COVID-19 (a few samples of this study predate the infection). Cell type and time point are not known.

The chain joins TRBV24-1 to TRBJ2-5; D unresolved. Germline CDR1 is KGHDR and CDR2 is SFDVKD. V was pared by 4 bases and J by 5 bases, with 19 bases between. This CDR3 is built from 16 residues. DNA of the CDR3: TGTGCCACCAGTGACAACAGTGGTCGGTTTTGGGAGACCCAGTACTTC. This sequence encodes CATSDNSGRFWETQYF.

CDR3 sequence (DNA): TGTGCCAGCAGCAGTCGGTTGGTGTTGATTCGTCTCAATGAGCAGTTCTTC. Translated: CASSSRLVLIRLNEQFF. V is TRBV7-9 and J is TRBJ2-1; D not resolved. The CDR3 has 17 residues. The germline V gene has CDR1 SEHNR and CDR2 FQNEAQ (reference sequence). Trimming shortened V by 5 bases and J by 6 bases, and 23 bases separated the two germline ends.

This clonotype appeared a few times. The chain couples TRBV4-2 to TRBJ2-2, with D uncertain. In germline, CDR1 is LGHNA, CDR2 YNFKEQ. This CDR3 region has 13 residues. V lost 1 base, J lost 7 bases, and 7 bases lay in between. The CDR3 region is CASSQAMGGELFF. The CDR3 DNA sequence: TGTGCCAGCAGCCAAGCCATGGGCGGGGAGCTGTTTTTT.

The J gene is TRBJ2-7, the V gene TRBV20-1; 9 bases fit TRBD1. Germline V gene sequence: CDR1 DFQATT, CDR2 SNEGSKA (reference sequence). The ends lost 6 bases at V and 0 bases at J; junction bases unmatched: 3. There are 13 residues in the CDR3. The CDR3 here is CSAKDRGSYEQYF. CDR3 DNA: TGCAGTGCGAAGGACAGGGGCTCCTACGAGCAGTACTTC.

The genes are TRBV4-3 and TRBJ1-1; D remains ambiguous. The CDR3 has 15 residues. Looked up from germline, CDR1 is LGHNA and CDR2 is YSLEER. Trimming removed 0 bases at V and 1 base at J, with 9 bases between. The CDR3 bases are TGCGCCAGCAGCCAAGATCCAGGCGCGAACACTGAAGCTTTCTTT. Protein: CASSQDPGANTEAFF.